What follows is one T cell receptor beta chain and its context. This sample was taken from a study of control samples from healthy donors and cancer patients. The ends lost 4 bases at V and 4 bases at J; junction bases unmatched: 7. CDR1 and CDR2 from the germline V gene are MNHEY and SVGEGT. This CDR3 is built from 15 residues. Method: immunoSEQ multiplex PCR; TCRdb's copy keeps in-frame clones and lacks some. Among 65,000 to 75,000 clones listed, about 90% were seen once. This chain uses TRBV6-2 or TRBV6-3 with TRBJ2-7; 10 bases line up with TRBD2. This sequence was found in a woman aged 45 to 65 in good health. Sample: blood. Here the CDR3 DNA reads TGTGCCAGCAGTTCACCGGCTAGCGGGAGATACGAGCAGTACTTC. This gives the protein CASSSPASGRYEQYF.